Below are 16 T cell receptor beta chains sequenced from a single sample in a study of metastatic and nonmetastatic thyroid tumors (dated by TCRdb to about 2020). Before undergoing thyroid surgery, none of the patients had been given any kind of treatment. The library was obtained by PCR. The instrument was an Illumina HiSeq 4000. TCRdb redid the processing of the public reads, applying fastp at Q25 and MiXCR, and retained in-frame beta chains. This sample holds roughly 93,000 clones; more than 9.5% were observed only once. The ten largest make up roughly 10% of the sample. Sequencing used blood. These receptors all stem from a female donor with papillary thyroid cancer or a benign thyroid nodule (not recorded which). Some clones in this sample may be carry-over from other donors' samples.

The V gene is TRBV6-1, the J gene TRBJ1-3, with D perhaps TRBD1 (5 bases). Trimming cost V 8 bases and J 2 bases, with 10 bases left between them. The germline gives CDR1 MNHNS, CDR2 SASEGT. The CDR3 has 13 amino acids. The CDR3 spells CASLKGPGNTIYF. For the CDR3, the DNA is TGTGCCAGCCTTAAGGGGCCTGGAAACACCATATATTTT.

This clone was seen ten or more times. V and J are TRBV7-2 and TRBJ2-6; D uncertain. This CDR3 has 15 amino acids. The V and J ends lost 2 bases and 2 bases respectively, with 7 bases between them. In germline, CDR1 is SGHTA, CDR2 FQGNSA. The CDR3 bases are TGTGCCAGCAGCTTAAAGGGTCCTGGGGCCAACGTCCTGACTTTC. Amino acids: CASSLKGPGANVLTF. Combining the CDR3 with reference TRBV7-2 and TRBJ2-6 gives the whole variable domain GAGVSQSPSNKVTEKGKDVELRCDPISGHTALYWYRQSLGQGLEFLIYFQGNSAPDKSGLPSDRFSAERTGGSVSTLTIQRTQQEDSAVYLCASSLKGPGANVLTFGAGSRLTVL.

At least ten counts were recorded for this clone. The chain links TRBV19 to TRBJ2-7; D is perhaps TRBD1 (6 bases). The length of the CDR3 is 14 residues. The V and J ends lost 5 bases and 6 bases respectively, with 17 bases between them. Germline-derived CDR1 and CDR2 are LNHDA and SQIVND (reference sequence). The CDR3 coding sequence is TGTGCCAGTAGTTTTACAGGGCCGAATTTCGAGCAGTACTTC. It translates to CASSFTGPNFEQYF.

In its sample, this clone was seen a few times. The CDR3 protein is CAWSEGDGGGGVGGYTF. For the CDR3, the DNA is TGTGCCTGGAGCGAGGGGGACGGAGGAGGTGGAGTTGGTGGCTACACCTTC. This chain links TRBV6-1 with TRBJ1-2, with D perhaps matching TRBD1 (6 bases). Germline V gives CDR1 MNHNS, CDR2 SASEGT. This CDR3 region has 17 residues. Trimming cost V 11 bases and J 7 bases, with 32 bases left between them.

The chain recombines TRBV30 with TRBJ1-5; the D gene is possibly TRBD1 (6 bases). CDR1 is GTSNPN and CDR2 is SVGIG in the germline V gene (reference sequence). The CDR3 sequence is 16 residues long. Trimming left V 3 bases short and J 2 bases short, with 17 bases between. This chain's CDR3 is CAWSFSGRGGNQPQHF. The CDR3 DNA reads as TGTGCCTGGAGCTTCTCTGGCAGGGGAGGCAATCAGCCCCAGCATTTT.

In DNA, the CDR3 is TGTGCCAGCAGCTTAAGGTCCCAGGGTCGCATCGAGCAGTACTTC. As protein: CASSLRSQGRIEQYF. The rearrangement uses TRBV11-2 and TRBJ2-7; D is perhaps TRBD1 (5 bases). Trimming shortened V by 2 bases and J by 6 bases, and 17 bases separated the two germline ends. Germline V gives CDR1 SGHAT, CDR2 FQNNGV. This CDR3 comprises 15 residues. Based on the CDR3 plus reference TRBV11-2 and TRBJ2-7, the full variable domain is EAGVAQSPRYKIIEKRQSVAFWCNPISGHATLYWYQQILGQGPKLLIQFQNNGVVDDSQLPKDRFSAERLKGVDSTLKIQPAKLEDSAVYLCASSLRSQGRIEQYFGPGTRLTVT.

A remark on this clone: A much larger clone sits a single nucleotide away, making a read error possible. The rearrangement joins TRBV6-2 or TRBV6-3 to TRBJ2-1, with no clear D. Germline V gene data show CDR1 as MNHEY and CDR2 as SVGEGT. This CDR3 comprises 11 residues. The CDR3 nucleotides read TGTGCCAGCTCTCCTCTCAATGAGCGGTTCTTC. The encoded protein is CASSPLNERFF.

This chain joins TRBV7-8 and TRBJ2-2, with D maybe TRBD1 (5 bases). V was pared by 5 bases and J by 6 bases, with 16 bases between. Germline V gene data show CDR1 as SGHVS and CDR2 as FQNEAQ. The CDR3 extends over 15 amino acids. The CDR3 DNA sequence: TGTGCCAGCAGCCAGGGTTCTTGGGGCGCCGGGGAGCTGTTTTTT. This encodes CASSQGSWGAGELFF. Full variable domain (remainder filled in from reference TRBV7-8 and TRBJ2-2): GAGVSQSPRYKVAKRGQDVALRCDPISGHVSLFWYQQALGQGPEFLTYFQNEAQLDKSGLPSDRFFAERPEGSVSTLKIQRTQQEDSAVYLCASSQGSWGAGELFFGEGSRLTVL.

This clone came up many times. The rearrangement links TRBV10-3 to TRBJ2-1; 13 bases are shared with TRBD2. With 7 bases clipped from V and 8 bases from J, the junction kept 5 bases outside the gene matches. Germline V gene sequence: CDR1 ENHRY, CDR2 SYGVKD. CDR3 length equals 14 residues. DNA for the CDR3: TGTGCCATCACGACCGGACTAGCGGGAGATGAGCAGTTCTTC. It yields the protein CAITTGLAGDEQFF.

Worth noting for this clone: Other nucleotide sequences from this sample produce the same CDR3. The chain has TRBV15 and TRBJ1-5, with D possibly being TRBD1 (5 bases). This CDR3 is built from 15 residues. Germline lookup yields CDR1 LNHNV and CDR2 YYDKDF (reference sequence). V was clipped by 0 bases and J by 4 bases, with 10 bases between them. In nucleotides, the CDR3 is TGTGCCACCAGCAGAGATGGGGGTACTAATCAGCCCCAGCATTTT. As protein: CATSRDGGTNQPQHF.

This clone was seen at least ten times. Mismatch with germline at one junction end may stem from a read error. Other DNA variants within this sample encode the same CDR3. The gene calls are TRBV20-1 and TRBJ2-1, with 9 bases identical to TRBD2. The CDR3 runs 17 residues. The V gene's germline CDR1 is DFQATT and CDR2 SNEGSKA (reference sequence). In DNA form, the CDR3 reads TGCAGTGCTAGACGACCGGGACTAGCTATTTCCTACAATGAGCAGTTTTTC. Translating gives CSARRPGLAISYNEQFF.

Concerning this clone itself: One end of the junction is discordant with germline, which a read error may explain. This chain uses TRBV20-1 with TRBJ1-2; tentatively, D is TRBD1 (5 bases). The CDR3 extends over 14 amino acids. In germline, CDR1 is DFQATT, CDR2 SNEGSKA (reference sequence). The CDR3 sequence is CSGSLDTRLRGYNF. The CDR3 DNA reads TGCAGTGGTAGTTTGGACACCCGGCTGAGGGGCTACAACTTC.

As to this clone: At one boundary the junction diverges from the germline segment, which might be a read error. The V gene is TRBV6-1, the J gene TRBJ1-5; no firm D call. Germline V gene sequence: CDR1 MNHNS, CDR2 SASEGT. The CDR3 consists of 13 residues. The CDR3: CASSQVISQPHHF. The CDR3 DNA follows: TGTGCCAGCAGCCAGGTAATAAGTCAGCCCCATCATTTT.

This clone appeared a few times. A much larger clone is a single base away; this may be a read error. The V call is TRBV6-1, the J call TRBJ1-5, with a tentative D call TRBD1 (5 bases). This CDR3 has 17 residues. The germline V gene encodes CDR1 MNHNS and CDR2 SASEGT. The CDR3 DNA reads TGTACCAGCAGTGAAAGCGCTGGGGGGACTATCAATCAGCCCCAGCATTTT. It is translated as CTSSESAGGTINQPQHF.

This clone was recorded at least ten times. V is TRBV7-2 and J is TRBJ2-3, with D unresolved. The V gene lost 3 bases and the J gene lost 2 bases, with 3 bases spanning the gap. The CDR3 consists of 12 residues. Germline lookup yields CDR1 SGHTA and CDR2 FQGNSA. The CDR3: CASSFLTDTQYF. CDR3 DNA sequence: TGTGCCAGCAGCTTCCTCACAGATACGCAGTATTTT.

This clone was seen repeatedly, ten times or more. The chain combines TRBV7-9 with TRBJ2-7; 10 positions agree with TRBD1. V lost 4 bases and J lost 4; bases outside the gene matches: 7. The germline gives CDR1 SEHNR, CDR2 FQNEAQ (reference sequence). This CDR3 spans 15 amino acids. The CDR3 loop reads CASSSPGQGMYEQYF. CDR3 DNA: TGTGCCAGCAGCTCGCCGGGACAGGGGATGTACGAGCAGTACTTC.